The sequence of this TCR beta chain was determined in a study of T-cell reconstitution after alpha-beta-depleted transplantation in children. Using unique molecular identifiers, the investigators prepared the TCRbeta library. TCRdb recomputed calls from the PCR reads with MiXCR, one row per CDR3 protein. This table holds about 540,000 distinct CDR3 sequences, about 16% found once. Between the trimmed V and J ends, which lost 4 bases and 3 bases, there was a span of 13 bases. This CDR3 spans 14 amino acids. Per germline, CDR1 SGHRS and CDR2 YFSETQ. This chain uses TRBV5-1 with TRBJ1-2; D is possibly TRBD1 (6 bases). The source was PBMCs from the stem cell graft donor, collected from the stem cell graft. This receptor was identified in a human donor who donated a stem cell graft to a child with acute lymphoblastic leukemia. The CDR3 loop is CASSHGGSDYGYTF. CDR3 DNA: TGCGCCAGCAGCCACGGGGGCTCGGACTATGGCTACACCTTC.